This T cell receptor (beta chain) stems from a study of blood T cell repertoires in COVID-19. Looking at the study overall: Acute and convalescent COVID-19 specimens originated in the United States, Italy and Spain. Sources were T cells, B-cell-depleted T cells, or PBMCs; the material itself was cDNA or gDNA.

The sample holds a few counts of this clone. How the authors handled the data: By means of reference gene primer amplification, nucleated cell counts were estimated. Clones were read by immunoSEQ multiplex PCR, and TCRdb kept only the in-frame ones, dropping some. V, J and clone size reflect that table, while D and trimming were determined from the DNA. This repertoire shows roughly 70,000 clones, 80% found once; its top ten account for 15% to 20%. Trimming cost V 5 bases and J 7 bases, with 9 bases left between them. The CDR3 totals 12 residues. Germline lookup yields CDR1 MDHEN and CDR2 SYDVKM. The origin of this receptor is a man between 65 and 80 years old who had recovered from COVID-19. The chain has TRBV28 and TRBJ1-3; D is unclear. Source material: peripheral blood. In DNA, the CDR3 is TGTGCCAGCAGTAATCGTTATAACACCATATATTTT. Translating it yields CASSNRYNTIYF.